What follows are 31 T cell receptor beta chains derived from one specimen sequenced in a study of long-term antiretroviral therapy in people with HIV. The assay used was immunoSEQ (version v3.0), run at survey level. Sequenced by immunoSEQ multiplex PCR; TCRdb stores in-frame clones only, minus some. The sample comprises 15,000 to 20,000 clones, around 89% of which are singletons, and roughly 10% rests with the top ten. The source was unsorted PBMCs, collected 4.2 years after starting antiretroviral therapy. The source of these receptors is a man aged 50 or older with HIV.

This chain uses TRBV28 with TRBJ2-3, with 8 bases identical to TRBD2. Germline V gene data show CDR1 as MDHEN and CDR2 as SYDVKM. This CDR3 is 14 amino acids long. The V and J ends lost 3 bases and 5 bases, in that order; junction bases with no gene match: 4. In nucleotides, the CDR3 is TGTGCCAGCAGTTTTAGCGGGGCTGTAGATACGCAGTATTTT. This codes for CASSFSGAVDTQYF.

The CDR3 loop is CASRQGEDGYTF. The CDR3 DNA is TGTGCCAGCCGACAGGGAGAGGATGGCTACACCTTC. The chain combines TRBV19 with TRBJ1-2; 7 bases agree with TRBD1. Per the germline V gene, CDR1 is LNHDA and CDR2 is SQIVND (reference sequence). Trimming at V came to 9 bases and at J to 6 bases, leaving 7 bases not matched to a gene. There are 12 residues in the CDR3.

V is TRBV9 and J is TRBJ1-6; TRBD1 matches at 7 bases. In germline, CDR1 is SGDLS, CDR2 YYNGEE. The trim removed 3 bases at V and 7 bases at J, leaving 13 bases unmatched. The CDR3 is 17 residues long. CDR3 region: CASSGVRRQGGNSPLHF. Written as DNA, the CDR3 is TGTGCCAGCAGCGGAGTAAGGCGACAGGGAGGGAATTCACCCCTCCACTTT.

In nucleotides, the CDR3 is TGTGCCAGCAGCTTCCCTAGCGGGGGAAAAGAGACCCAGTACTTC. Translating it yields CASSFPSGGKETQYF. The chain combines TRBV11-2 with TRBJ2-5; 10 nucleotides align to TRBD2. The J segment lost 3 bases and the V segment lost 3 bases, leaving 4 bases of the junction unmatched. Germline V gives CDR1 SGHAT, CDR2 FQNNGV. There are 15 residues in the CDR3.

This clone was seen once. The CDR3 coding sequence is TGTGCCAGCAGCTTGAAACAGGGGAATAGAGAGCAGTACTTC. Translation gives CASSLKQGNREQYF. This chain links TRBV5-4 with TRBJ2-7; 7 bases agree with TRBD1. The J segment lost 7 bases and the V segment lost 1 base, leaving 8 bases of the junction unmatched. Looked up from germline, CDR1 is SGHNT and CDR2 is YYREEE (reference sequence). This CDR3 comprises 14 residues.

The table lists this clone with a count of one. The chain uses TRBV4-2 and TRBJ2-3, with a weak D call TRBD2 (7 bases). The CDR3 is 16 residues long. V dropped 4 bases and J dropped 6 bases, with 20 bases sitting between them. Germline values: CDR1 LGHNA, CDR2 YNFKEQ. The CDR3 DNA follows: TGTGCCAGCAGCCCTTCAAGTGGCGGGGGCCGCGATACGCAGTATTTT. Protein sequence: CASSPSSGGGRDTQYF.

The chain combines TRBV6-6 with TRBJ2-7; D might be TRBD2 (5 bases). Trimming took 2 bases from V and 2 from J, leaving 16 bases between them. CDR1 and CDR2 (germline): MNHNY, SVGAGI (reference sequence). The CDR3 length is 16 residues. CDR3 residues: CASSYTPRPGTYEQYF. DNA of the CDR3: TGTGCCAGCAGTTACACCCCACGACCGGGGACCTACGAGCAGTACTTC.

This chain connects TRBV30 to TRBJ1-1, with a weak D call TRBD1 (5 bases). Germline CDR1 and CDR2: GTSNPN and SVGIG (reference sequence). This CDR3 contains 13 residues. Trimming pared 0 bases from V and 7 bases from J, leaving 12 bases between. The CDR3 region is CAWSVGEGLEAFF. As DNA, the CDR3 is TGTGCCTGGAGTGTAGGGGAGGGCCTTGAAGCTTTCTTT.

This clone was counted only a few times. The chain joins TRBV10-1 to TRBJ1-5; 9 bases are shared with TRBD1. The CDR3 is 15 residues long. The V segment lost 4 bases and the J segment 3 bases; nucleotides outside the gene matches: 4. Germline assignment: CDR1 WNHNN and CDR2 SYGVQD (reference sequence). CDR3 residues: CASSAGTGINQPQHF. DNA of the CDR3: TGCGCCAGCAGTGCCGGGACAGGGATCAATCAGCCCCAGCATTTT.

CDR3 in DNA: TGTGCCAGCAGAGTTACAGGCGACTCCTATAATTCACCCCTCCACTTT. Its protein product is CASRVTGDSYNSPLHF. V usage is TRBV28 and J usage is TRBJ1-6, with a weak D call TRBD1 (5 bases). Germline V CDR1 and CDR2: MDHEN, SYDVKM. Trimming removed 6 bases from V and 0 bases from J, with 12 bases in between. The CDR3 totals 16 residues.

As concerns this clone: The junction differs from germline at one of its ends, possibly a read error. This chain joins TRBV7-3 and TRBJ2-3; 10 bases line up with TRBD2. Germline V gives CDR1 SGHTA, CDR2 FQGTGA. The CDR3 has 15 amino acids. The CDR3 protein is CASSITSGGTDTQYF. In DNA form, the CDR3 reads TGTGCCAGCAGCATAACTAGCGGGGGCACAGATACGCAGTATTTT.

The chain is built from TRBV18 and TRBJ2-7; the match to TRBD1 covers 8 bases. CDR3 size: 15 residues. V lost 4 bases and J lost 4; bases outside the gene matches: 9. Germline lookup yields CDR1 KGHSH and CDR2 LQKENI. CDR3 amino acids: CASSRTSGQGYEQYF. In nucleotides, the CDR3 is TGTGCCAGCTCACGCACATCAGGACAGGGTTACGAGCAGTACTTC.

The CDR3: CASSGGDVTQYF. CDR3 DNA: TGTGCCAGCAGCGGGGGTGACGTTACGCAGTATTTT. V is TRBV5-4 and J is TRBJ2-3, with D possibly being TRBD1 or TRBD2 (5 bases each). This CDR3 is 12 amino acids long. Germline CDR1 is SGHNT and CDR2 is YYREEE (reference sequence). Trimming removed 4 bases at V and 8 bases at J, with 11 bases between.

The chain employs TRBV11-2 and TRBJ2-3; TRBD2 agrees at 9 bases. V shed 0 bases, J shed 2 bases, and the junction held 6 bases outside the gene matches. Germline V gene lookup returns CDR1 SGHAT and CDR2 FQNNGV. The length of the CDR3 is 17 residues. CDR3 region: CASSLDARLADTDTQYF. In nucleotides, the CDR3 is TGTGCCAGCAGCTTAGATGCGAGACTAGCGGACACAGATACGCAGTATTTT.

The genes are TRBV5-1 and TRBJ2-3, with TRBD1 identical over 10 bases. The CDR3 spans 17 residues. Germline CDR1 and CDR2: SGHRS and YFSETQ. V lost 3 bases and J lost 5; bases outside the gene matches: 12. In DNA form, the CDR3 reads TGCGCCAGCAGCTCCGGCTTGACAGGGGGCGGGGGAGATACGCAGTATTTT. Protein product: CASSSGLTGGGGDTQYF.

This chain connects TRBV11-2 to TRBJ1-6, with 9 bases aligning to TRBD1. Looked up from germline, CDR1 is SGHAT and CDR2 is FQNNGV. The J segment lost 9 bases and the V segment lost 5 bases, leaving 8 bases of the junction unmatched. This CDR3 is built from 15 residues. CDR3 region: CASSPQTGGPSPLHF. For the CDR3, the DNA is TGTGCCAGCAGCCCCCAAACAGGGGGCCCTTCACCCCTCCACTTT. The entire variable domain, with the rest obtained from reference TRBV11-2 and TRBJ1-6, is as follows: EAGVAQSPRYKIIEKRQSVAFWCNPISGHATLYWYQQILGQGPKLLIQFQNNGVVDDSQLPKDRFSAERLKGVDSTLKIQPAKLEDSAVYLCASSPQTGGPSPLHFGNGTRLTVT.

This clone is termed large. The chain has TRBV6-5 and TRBJ2-1; possible D gene TRBD1, 7 bases. The CDR3 has 15 residues. V lost 2 bases and J 10 bases, leaving 18 bases between the germline ends. Germline loops: CDR1 MNHEY, CDR2 SVGAGI. The CDR3: CASSYVSTGRGEQFF. The CDR3, as DNA: TGTGCCAGCAGTTACGTATCGACAGGGCGGGGAGAGCAGTTCTTC.

The V gene is TRBV5-1, the J gene TRBJ2-1; 7 nucleotides match TRBD1. The germline CDR1 and CDR2 sequences are SGHRS and YFSETQ. Unmatched junction bases numbered 5, after V lost 4 bases and J lost 4 bases. The CDR3 is 14 amino acids. DNA for the CDR3: TGCGCCAGCAGCCACCGGGACAGTTACAATGAGCAGTTCTTC. Protein: CASSHRDSYNEQFF.

The chain is built from TRBV10-1 and TRBJ2-3; 7 nucleotides align to TRBD2. The CDR3 spans 16 residues. V shed 2 bases, J shed 7 bases, and the junction held 12 bases outside the gene matches. Germline V gives CDR1 WNHNN, CDR2 SYGVQD (reference sequence). This chain's CDR3 is CASSEGVTASGYTQYF. The CDR3 DNA reads as TGCGCCAGCAGTGAGGGTGTCACGGCTAGCGGCTATACGCAGTATTTT.

V and J are TRBV15 and TRBJ1-6; D gene unclear. V lost 0 bases and J lost 9, with 12 bases in between. The germline V gene encodes CDR1 LNHNV and CDR2 YYDKDF (reference sequence). The CDR3 is 15 amino acids. CDR3 sequence (DNA): TGTGCCACCAGCAGAGATGGGTCTATAGGTTCACCCCTCCACTTT. Its protein product is CATSRDGSIGSPLHF.

V gene TRBV29-1 combines with J gene TRBJ2-7, with D possibly matching TRBD1 (6 bases). The CDR3 loop spans 13 amino acids. V lost 4 bases, J lost 2 bases, and 12 bases lay in between. Germline lookup yields CDR1 SQVTM and CDR2 ANQGSEA. The CDR3 region has the DNA TGCAGCGTTGGGGCAGGGGACGCCTACGAGCAGTACTTC. This translates into CSVGAGDAYEQYF.

This chain uses TRBV5-4 with TRBJ2-7; D is unclear. The CDR3 is 15 residues long. Germline loops: CDR1 SGHNT, CDR2 YYREEE (reference sequence). V dropped 3 bases and J dropped 2 bases, with 15 bases sitting between them. The CDR3 bases are TGTGCCAGCAGCTCACCCCATGGCAGCACCTACGAGCAGTACTTC. Translation: CASSSPHGSTYEQYF.

J is TRBJ2-1 and V is TRBV30, with TRBD2 identical over 8 bases. V was clipped by 3 bases and J by 2 bases; unmatched bases: 6. Germline V gene lookup returns CDR1 GTSNPN and CDR2 SVGIG (reference sequence). The CDR3 extends over 15 amino acids. Here the CDR3 reads CAWSESGGPYNEQFF. The DNA of the CDR3 is TGTGCCTGGAGCGAGAGCGGGGGCCCCTACAATGAGCAGTTCTTC.

The chain combines TRBV5-6 with TRBJ2-6, with TRBD2 matching 7 bases. Germline V gene sequence: CDR1 SGHDT, CDR2 YYEEEE. The CDR3 covers 18 residues. The junction had 9 bases not matched to a gene; V was cut back by 3 bases and J by 0 bases. The CDR3 here is CASSSPWERDSGANVLTF. As DNA, the CDR3 is TGTGCCAGCAGCTCCCCCTGGGAGCGGGACTCTGGGGCCAACGTCCTGACTTTC.

The CDR3 coding sequence is TGCGCCAGCAGCCAGTCTAGTATGGAGACCCAGTACTTC. Amino acid sequence: CASSQSSMETQYF. The chain couples TRBV4-3 to TRBJ2-5; D gene uncertain. This CDR3 is built from 13 residues. Deletions cut 3 bases from V and 5 bases from J, with 10 bases between. The germline gives CDR1 LGHNA, CDR2 YSLEER.

This chain links TRBV2 with TRBJ1-1, with D hard to call. Trimming pared 8 bases from V and 0 bases from J, leaving 10 bases between. CDR1 SNHLY and CDR2 FYNNEI come from the germline V gene. The CDR3 totals 13 residues. CDR3 sequence reads: CASARRVNTEAFF. The CDR3 DNA sequence: TGTGCCAGCGCTCGGAGGGTGAACACTGAAGCTTTCTTT.

This clone was found once. Written as DNA, the CDR3 is TGCGCCAGCAGCCAAGATGGTAGGGACAACGAAGCTTTCTTT. This codes for CASSQDGRDNEAFF. The rearrangement joins TRBV4-3 to TRBJ1-1; D is possibly TRBD1 (6 bases). Germline CDR1 reads LGHNA; CDR2 reads YSLEER. The CDR3 runs 14 residues. Trimming left V 0 bases short and J 8 bases short, with 13 bases between.

The CDR3 sequence: CASSPGRGIYGYTF. The CDR3 coding sequence is TGTGCCAGCAGTCCGGGGAGGGGGATCTATGGCTACACCTTC. The chain has TRBV6-5 and TRBJ1-2; tentatively, D is TRBD1 (6 bases). Germline assignment: CDR1 MNHEY and CDR2 SVGAGI. V was shortened by 5 bases and J by 4 bases, with 14 bases between the two germline ends. CDR3 length: 14 amino acids.

V is TRBV6-1 and J is TRBJ2-2; possible D gene TRBD1, 6 bases. The CDR3 covers 14 residues. Trimming pared 6 bases from V and 2 bases from J, leaving 10 bases between. Germline V lookup: CDR1 MNHNS, CDR2 SASEGT. The CDR3 loop is CASRDSPNTGELFF. The CDR3 DNA reads TGTGCCAGCAGGGACAGCCCTAACACCGGGGAGCTGTTTTTT.

V is TRBV18 and J is TRBJ1-1; D gene unclear. CDR1 KGHSH and CDR2 LQKENI come from the germline V gene. Trimming left V 6 bases short and J 1 base short, with 15 bases between. CDR3 length: 15 residues. CDR3 region: CASSPSDGTNTEAFF. As DNA, the CDR3 is TGTGCCAGCTCCCCGTCGGACGGAACGAACACTGAAGCTTTCTTT.

V is TRBV5-1 and J is TRBJ1-6; possibly TRBD1 for D (6 bases). CDR3 length: 14 amino acids. Deletions cut 0 bases from V and 10 bases from J, with 11 bases between. Germline values: CDR1 SGHRS, CDR2 YFSETQ. The DNA of the CDR3 is TGCGCCAGCAGCTTGGGAGGGGGGGGCTCACCCCTCCACTTT. Its protein product is CASSLGGGGSPLHF.